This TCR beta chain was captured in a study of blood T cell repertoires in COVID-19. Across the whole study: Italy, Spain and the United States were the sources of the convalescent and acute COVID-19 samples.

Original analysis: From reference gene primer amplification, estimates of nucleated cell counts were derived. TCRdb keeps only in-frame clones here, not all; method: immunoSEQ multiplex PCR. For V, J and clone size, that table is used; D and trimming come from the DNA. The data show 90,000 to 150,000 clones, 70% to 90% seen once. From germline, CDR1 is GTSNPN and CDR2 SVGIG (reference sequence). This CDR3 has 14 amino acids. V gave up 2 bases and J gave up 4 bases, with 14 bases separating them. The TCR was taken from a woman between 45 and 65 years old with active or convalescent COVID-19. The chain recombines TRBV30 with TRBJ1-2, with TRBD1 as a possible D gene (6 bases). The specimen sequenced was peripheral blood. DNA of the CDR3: TGTGCCTGGAGTCCAGGACAGAGAACCTATGGCTACACCTTC. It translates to CAWSPGQRTYGYTF.